The table lists the clone carrying this T cell receptor beta chain with many counts. The germline V gene has CDR1 SQVTM and CDR2 ANQGSEA. Unmatched junction bases numbered 1, after V lost 6 bases and J lost 1 base. CDR3 length: 13 amino acids. These data originate in a study of low-dose radiotherapy and immunotherapy resistance in tumors. The time point: before trial treatment. Both TCRalpha and TCRbeta chains were reverse transcribed with V-gene-specific primers. Amplification of TCRs used a constant-region primer and V-primer adapter for about 20 PCR cycles. Each CDR3 protein gets one entry after TCRdb re-called the reads with MiXCR. Of tens of thousands of distinct CDR3 sequences listed, around a third are singletons.

The sequence derives from a female donor with ovarian cancer. The sequenced sample was PBMCs, obtained before treatment. The chain combines TRBV29-1 with TRBJ2-1; 9 nucleotides align to TRBD1. The CDR3 nucleotides are TGCAGCGTGGGACAGGGATCCTACAATGAGCAGTTCTTC. It is translated as CSVGQGSYNEQFF.